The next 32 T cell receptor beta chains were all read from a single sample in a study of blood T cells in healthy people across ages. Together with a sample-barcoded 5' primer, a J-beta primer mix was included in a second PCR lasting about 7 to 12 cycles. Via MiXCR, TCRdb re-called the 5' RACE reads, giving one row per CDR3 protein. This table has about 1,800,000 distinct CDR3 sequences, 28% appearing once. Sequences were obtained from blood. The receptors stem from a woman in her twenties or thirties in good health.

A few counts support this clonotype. In nucleotides, the CDR3 is TGTGCCAGCAGCGACAGGGGGCCCCAATATGAGCAGTTCTTC. It encodes CASSDRGPQYEQFF. The V gene is TRBV6-2 or TRBV6-3, the J gene TRBJ2-1; 10 bases fit TRBD1. Germline values: CDR1 MNHEY, CDR2 SVGEGT. The junction had 7 bases not matched to a gene; V was cut back by 6 bases and J by 8 bases. The CDR3 has 14 amino acids.

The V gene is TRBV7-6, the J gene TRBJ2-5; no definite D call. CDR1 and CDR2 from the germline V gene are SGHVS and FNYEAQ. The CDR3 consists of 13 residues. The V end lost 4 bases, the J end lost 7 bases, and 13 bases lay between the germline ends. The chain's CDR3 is CASSSTGRMTQYF. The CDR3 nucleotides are TGTGCCAGCAGCTCTACCGGCCGTATGACCCAGTACTTC.

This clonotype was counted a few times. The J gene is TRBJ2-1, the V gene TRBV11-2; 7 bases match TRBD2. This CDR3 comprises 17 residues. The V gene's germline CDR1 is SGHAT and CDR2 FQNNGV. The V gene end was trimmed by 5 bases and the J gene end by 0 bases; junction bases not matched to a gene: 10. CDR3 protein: CASSLPVGGSSYNEQFF. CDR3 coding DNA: TGTGCCAGCAGCCTCCCGGTCGGGGGGAGCTCCTACAATGAGCAGTTCTTC.

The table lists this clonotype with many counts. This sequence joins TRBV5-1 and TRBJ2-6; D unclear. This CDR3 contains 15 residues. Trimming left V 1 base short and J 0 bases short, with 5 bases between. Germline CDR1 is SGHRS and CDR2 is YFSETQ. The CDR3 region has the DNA TGCGCCAGCAGCTTGAGGGACTCTGGGGCCAACGTCCTGACTTTC. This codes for CASSLRDSGANVLTF. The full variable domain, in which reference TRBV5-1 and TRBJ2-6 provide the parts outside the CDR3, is KAGVTQTPRYLIKTRGQQVTLSCSPISGHRSVSWYQQTPGQGLQFLFEYFSETQRNKGNFPGRFSGRQFSNSRSEMNVSTLELGDSALYLCASSLRDSGANVLTFGAGSRLTVL.

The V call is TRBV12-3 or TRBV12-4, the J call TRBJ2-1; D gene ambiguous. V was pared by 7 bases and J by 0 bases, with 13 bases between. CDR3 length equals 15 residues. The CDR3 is CASTVQPHSYNEQFF. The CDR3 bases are TGTGCCAGCACGGTACAGCCACACTCCTACAATGAGCAGTTCTTC.

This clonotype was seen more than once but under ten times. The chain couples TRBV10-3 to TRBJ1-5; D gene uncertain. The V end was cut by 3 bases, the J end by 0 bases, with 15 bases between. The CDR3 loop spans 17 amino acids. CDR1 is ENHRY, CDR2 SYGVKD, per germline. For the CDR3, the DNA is TGTGCCATCAGTGAACGCGACACGTTGGGTAGCAATCAGCCCCAGCATTTT. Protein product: CAISERDTLGSNQPQHF.

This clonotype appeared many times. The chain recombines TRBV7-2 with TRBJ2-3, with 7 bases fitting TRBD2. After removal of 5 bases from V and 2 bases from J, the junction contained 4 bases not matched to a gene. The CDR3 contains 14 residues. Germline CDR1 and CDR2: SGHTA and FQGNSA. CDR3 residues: CASSPGGVTDTQYF. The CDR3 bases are TGTGCCAGCAGCCCGGGGGGAGTCACAGATACGCAGTATTTT.

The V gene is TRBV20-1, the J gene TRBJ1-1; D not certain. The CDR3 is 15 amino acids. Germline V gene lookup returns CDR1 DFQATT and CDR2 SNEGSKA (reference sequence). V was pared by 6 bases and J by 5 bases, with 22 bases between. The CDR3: CSAKASEGSGTEAFF. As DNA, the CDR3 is TGCAGTGCAAAGGCCTCGGAGGGCTCTGGAACTGAAGCTTTCTTT.

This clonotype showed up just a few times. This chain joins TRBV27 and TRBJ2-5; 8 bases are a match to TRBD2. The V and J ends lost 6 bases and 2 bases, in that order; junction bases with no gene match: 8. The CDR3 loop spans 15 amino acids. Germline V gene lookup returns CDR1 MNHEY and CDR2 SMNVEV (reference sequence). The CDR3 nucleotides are TGTGCCAGCAGGTCAGGCGGGGGGACGCAAGAGACCCAGTACTTC. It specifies CASRSGGGTQETQYF.

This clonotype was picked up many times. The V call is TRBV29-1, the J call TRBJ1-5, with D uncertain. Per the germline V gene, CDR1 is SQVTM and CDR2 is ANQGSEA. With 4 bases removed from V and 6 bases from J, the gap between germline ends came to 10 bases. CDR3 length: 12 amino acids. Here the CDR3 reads CSVGLKGQPQHF. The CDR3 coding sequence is TGCAGCGTTGGTTTGAAGGGTCAGCCCCAGCATTTT.

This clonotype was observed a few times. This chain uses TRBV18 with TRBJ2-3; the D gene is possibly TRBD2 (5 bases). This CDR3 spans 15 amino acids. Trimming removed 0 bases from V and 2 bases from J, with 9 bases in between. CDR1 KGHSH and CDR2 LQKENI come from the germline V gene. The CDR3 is CASSPPRALTDTQYF. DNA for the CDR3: TGTGCCAGCTCACCACCGCGGGCCCTCACAGATACGCAGTATTTT.

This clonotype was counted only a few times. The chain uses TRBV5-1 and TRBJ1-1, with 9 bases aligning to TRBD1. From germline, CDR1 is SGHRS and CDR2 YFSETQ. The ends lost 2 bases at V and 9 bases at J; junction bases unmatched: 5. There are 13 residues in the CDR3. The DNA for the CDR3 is TGCGCCAGCAGCTTCGGACAGGGGACCCAAGCTTTCTTT. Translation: CASSFGQGTQAFF.

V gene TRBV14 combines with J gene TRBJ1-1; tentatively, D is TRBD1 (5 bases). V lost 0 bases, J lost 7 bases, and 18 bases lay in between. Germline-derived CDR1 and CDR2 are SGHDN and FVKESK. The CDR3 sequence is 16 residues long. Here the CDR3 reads CASSQDRYAGLGEAFF. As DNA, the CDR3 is TGTGCCAGCAGCCAAGATCGTTATGCAGGGTTGGGTGAAGCTTTCTTT.

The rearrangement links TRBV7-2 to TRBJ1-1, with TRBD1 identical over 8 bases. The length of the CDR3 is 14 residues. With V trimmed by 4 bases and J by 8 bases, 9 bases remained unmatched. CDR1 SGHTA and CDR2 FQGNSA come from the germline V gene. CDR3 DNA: TGTGCCAGCAGCTCAGAGATCAGGGGGCGCGAAGCTTTCTTT. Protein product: CASSSEIRGREAFF.

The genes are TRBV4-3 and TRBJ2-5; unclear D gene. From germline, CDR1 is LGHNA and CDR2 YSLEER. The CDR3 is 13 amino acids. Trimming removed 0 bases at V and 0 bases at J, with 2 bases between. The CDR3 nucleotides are TGCGCCAGCAGCCAAGATCACCAAGAGACCCAGTACTTC. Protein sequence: CASSQDHQETQYF.

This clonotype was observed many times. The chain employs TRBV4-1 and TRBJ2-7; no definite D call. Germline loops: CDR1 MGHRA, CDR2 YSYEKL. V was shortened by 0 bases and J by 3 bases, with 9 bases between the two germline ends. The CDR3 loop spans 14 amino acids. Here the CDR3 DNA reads TGCGCCAGCAGCCAAGATCGAGGATTCTACGAGCAGTACTTC. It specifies CASSQDRGFYEQYF.

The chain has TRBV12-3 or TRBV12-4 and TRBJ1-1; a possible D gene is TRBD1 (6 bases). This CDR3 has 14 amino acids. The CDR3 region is CAITAGTMNTEAFF. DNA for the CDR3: TGTGCTATCACGGCGGGGACAATGAACACTGAAGCTTTCTTT.

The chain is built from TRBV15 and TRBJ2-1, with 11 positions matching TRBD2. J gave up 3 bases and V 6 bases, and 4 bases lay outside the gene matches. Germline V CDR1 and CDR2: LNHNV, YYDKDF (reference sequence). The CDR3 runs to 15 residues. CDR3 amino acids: CATRSGTSGYNEQFF. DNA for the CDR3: TGTGCCACCAGGAGCGGGACTAGCGGCTACAATGAGCAGTTCTTC.

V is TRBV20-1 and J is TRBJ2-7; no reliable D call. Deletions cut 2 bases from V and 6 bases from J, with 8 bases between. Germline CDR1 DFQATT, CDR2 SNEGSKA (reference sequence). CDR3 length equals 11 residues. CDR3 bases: TGCAGTGCTAGAAGGGTCGGCGAGCAGTACTTC. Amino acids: CSARRVGEQYF.

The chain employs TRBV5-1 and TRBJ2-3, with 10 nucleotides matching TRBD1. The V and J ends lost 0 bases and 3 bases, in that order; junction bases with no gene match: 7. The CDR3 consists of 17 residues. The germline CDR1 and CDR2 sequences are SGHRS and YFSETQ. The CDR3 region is CASSLGTGGLGTDTQYF. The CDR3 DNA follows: TGCGCCAGCAGCTTGGGGACAGGGGGACTGGGGACAGATACGCAGTATTTT.

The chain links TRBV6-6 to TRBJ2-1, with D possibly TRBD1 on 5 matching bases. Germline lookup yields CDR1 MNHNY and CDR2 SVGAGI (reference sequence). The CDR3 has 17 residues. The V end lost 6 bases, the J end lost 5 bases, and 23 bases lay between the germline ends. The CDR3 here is CASSDSRGLGSHNEQFF. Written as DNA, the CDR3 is TGTGCCAGCAGCGACTCAAGGGGCTTGGGGTCCCACAATGAGCAGTTCTTC.

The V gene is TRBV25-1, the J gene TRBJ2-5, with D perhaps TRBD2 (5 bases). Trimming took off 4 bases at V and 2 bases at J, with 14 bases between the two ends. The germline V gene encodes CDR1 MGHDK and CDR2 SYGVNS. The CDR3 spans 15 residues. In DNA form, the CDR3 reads TGTGCCAGCAGTGTACGGACTCCTGGGCAAGAGACCCAGTACTTC. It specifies CASSVRTPGQETQYF.

CDR3 residues: CSVGPQRDTGELFF. The DNA of the CDR3 is TGCAGCGTTGGTCCTCAGCGGGACACCGGGGAGCTGTTTTTT. The V and J genes are TRBV29-1 and TRBJ2-2; TRBD2 might be the D (6 bases). The CDR3 runs to 14 residues. Trimming stripped 4 bases from V and 3 bases from J, with 12 bases between. Germline assignment: CDR1 SQVTM and CDR2 ANQGSEA.

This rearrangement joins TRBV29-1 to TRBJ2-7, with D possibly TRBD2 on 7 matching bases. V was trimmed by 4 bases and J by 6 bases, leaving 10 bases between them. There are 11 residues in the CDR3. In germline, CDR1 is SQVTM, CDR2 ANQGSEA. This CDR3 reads CSVGGGVEQYF. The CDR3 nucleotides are TGCAGCGTTGGCGGGGGCGTCGAGCAGTACTTC.

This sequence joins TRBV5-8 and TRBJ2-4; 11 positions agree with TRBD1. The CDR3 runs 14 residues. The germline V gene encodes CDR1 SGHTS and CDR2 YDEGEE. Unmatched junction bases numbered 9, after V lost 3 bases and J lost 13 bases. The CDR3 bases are TGTGCCAGCAGCTGGAGGGGACAGGGGGGGGAGCAGTACTTC. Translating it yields CASSWRGQGGEQYF.

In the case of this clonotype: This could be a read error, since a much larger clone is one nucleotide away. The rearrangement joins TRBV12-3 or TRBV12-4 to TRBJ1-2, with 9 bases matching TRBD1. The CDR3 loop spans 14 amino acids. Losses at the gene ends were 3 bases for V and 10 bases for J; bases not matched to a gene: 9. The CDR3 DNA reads TGTGCCAGCAGTTTGGGACAGGGAATTCGGGACTACACCTTC. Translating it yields CASSLGQGIRDYTF.

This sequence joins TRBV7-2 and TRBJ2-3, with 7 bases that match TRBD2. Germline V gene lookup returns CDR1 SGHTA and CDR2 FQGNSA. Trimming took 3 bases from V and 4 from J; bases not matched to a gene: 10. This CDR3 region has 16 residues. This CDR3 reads CASSFALGLGADTQYF. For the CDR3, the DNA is TGTGCCAGCAGCTTTGCTCTCGGACTAGGGGCAGATACGCAGTATTTT.

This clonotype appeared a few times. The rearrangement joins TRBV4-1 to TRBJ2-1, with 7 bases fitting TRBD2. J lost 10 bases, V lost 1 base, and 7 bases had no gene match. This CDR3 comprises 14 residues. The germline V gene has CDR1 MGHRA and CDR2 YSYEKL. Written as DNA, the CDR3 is TGCGCCAGCAGCCAAGTAAGCGGGGCCGTGGAGCAGTTCTTC. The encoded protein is CASSQVSGAVEQFF.

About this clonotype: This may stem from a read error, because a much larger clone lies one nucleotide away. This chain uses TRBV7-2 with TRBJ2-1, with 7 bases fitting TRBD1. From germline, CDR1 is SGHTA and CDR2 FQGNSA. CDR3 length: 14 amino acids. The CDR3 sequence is CVSSSVTGMGEQFF. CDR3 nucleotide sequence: TGTGTCAGCAGCTCCGTGACAGGGATGGGTGAGCAGTTCTTC.

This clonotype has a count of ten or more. CDR3 DNA: TGCAGCGCGGAGGGACGGTCCCGTGTGCGGTTGGTGGGCAATGAGCAGTTCTTC. It is translated as CSAEGRSRVRLVGNEQFF. The rearrangement uses TRBV29-1 and TRBJ2-1; D might be TRBD2 (6 bases). This CDR3 spans 18 amino acids. Germline CDR1 SQVTM, CDR2 ANQGSEA. Trimming shortened V by 7 bases and J by 6 bases, and 31 bases separated the two germline ends.

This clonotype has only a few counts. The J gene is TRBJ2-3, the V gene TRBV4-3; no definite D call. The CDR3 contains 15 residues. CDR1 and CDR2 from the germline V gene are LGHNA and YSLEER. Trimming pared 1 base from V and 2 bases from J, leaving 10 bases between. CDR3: CASSQGVSYTDTQYF. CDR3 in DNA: TGCGCCAGCAGCCAAGGAGTCTCCTACACAGATACGCAGTATTTT.

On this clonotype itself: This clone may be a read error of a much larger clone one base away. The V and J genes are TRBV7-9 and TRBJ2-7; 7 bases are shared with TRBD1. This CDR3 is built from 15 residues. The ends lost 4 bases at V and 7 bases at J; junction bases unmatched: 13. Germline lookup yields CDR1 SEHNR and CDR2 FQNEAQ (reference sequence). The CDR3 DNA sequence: TGTGCCAGCAGCTCACGACAGGGAAGGTATATTGAGCAGTACTTC. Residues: CASSSRQGRYIEQYF.